This T cell receptor (beta chain) is from a study of human T cells and chemical hapten exposure (dated by TCRdb to 2020 to 2023). Broadly, across the study: For sensitization, 2% DPC in acetone was applied to a 2 cm by 2 cm area of upper inner arm skin. Weekly therapeutic DPC doses were additionally applied to the scalp of patients throughout the roughly 24-week study period. Patch testing was performed on the upper back with Finn chambers containing 0.01% DPC, and the patch tests were scored after 6 days according to International Contact Dermatitis Research Group standards. Alopecia areata with under or over 50% scalp involvement, alopecia totalis and alopecia universalis were represented in the patient cohort, which was mostly female. Libraries were combined into a pool for sequencing, and differences in TCR yield between samples came mainly from small differences in library volumes within the pool. This study followed changes in the peripheral blood TCR repertoire in vivo during primary and secondary sensitization of alopecia patients to the hapten diphenylcyclopropenone (DPC). Blood was sampled from patients pre-sensitization (week 0) and at 2, 6 and about 24 weeks after DPC sensitization. Nearly 30 alopecia patients provided blood for TCR sequencing at one to four time points (pre-sensitization, 2, 6 and 24 weeks). Study-wide conclusions, independent of this receptor: The number of TCRs above 1 in 1000 frequency did not change with DPC sensitization; there was no evidence of global repertoire structure alterations. Significantly more large CDR3 similarity clusters were formed by expanded TCRs than by pre-sensitization or healthy control sets, consistent with antigen-driven responses. Repeated subsampling changed both the strength of the expansion versus patch-test correlation and the threshold at which the correlation became significant. Because every patient had alopecia, a presumed autoimmune disease, the patients' immune response might differ from that of healthy individuals. The number of PT1 expanded TCRs positively correlated with patch test score, significant at thresholds 8, 16 and 32 but not 4.

Per the publication, the time point label means: pre-sensitization, week 0. The treatment or condition label here, explained by the study, means: therapeutic diphenylcyclopropenone sensitization with weekly scalp DPC. At every patch-test visit, the blood draw took place before the patch test was put on. Patients were eligible if aged 18 to 70, diagnosed with alopecia and judged suitable for DPC therapy, and pregnant patients were excluded. Unfractionated whole blood was collected in Tempus Blood RNA tubes, and total RNA was extracted from that blood. Many counts were recorded for this clonotype. The antigen this receptor binds is unknown. Nothing much larger sits one base from this clone, and base qualities are not available. The CDR3 runs 14 amino acids, cysteine and phenylalanine included. Of all the DNA, just the CDR3 is kept, 42 bases in frame from base 1. From V the trimming removes 1 base and from J it removes 4 bases, while the gene matches leave 5 bases of the junction unaccounted for. For CDR1 and CDR2, the germline V gene (reference sequence) lists DFQATT and SNEGSKA.

The library was generated by RACE. Data came from a NextSeq 500. Library preparation attached unique molecular identifiers to individual cDNA molecules for quantitative, reproducible TCR counting. From each blood RNA sample, both TCR alpha and TCR beta chains were sequenced. Regarding the original processing steps: Samples had a median of approximately 93,000 TCRs, with a range from roughly 20,000 to 700,000. The Decombinator software suite was used to annotate V, J and CDR3 in the TCR reads. For PS versus PT1 abundance plots, all samples were subsampled to the same number of TCRs (28,000). TCRs were defined as expanded if absent before sensitization and observed at least eight times at the 2-week time point. TCRdb passed the public sequencing reads through fastp at Q25 and MiXCR, retaining productive beta sequences. Rows with a matching CDR3 protein are joined into one entry that keeps the most common DNA and genes. The V and J calls and clone size come from TCRdb's table, not from the authors' own analysis. The sample table records about 68,000 distinct CDR3 sequences; roughly 9.7% of these occur just once. Of the sample, 5% to 5.5% falls within the top ten clones.

This clonotype was obtained from a woman aged 45-59 years with alopecia areata. Some clones in this sample may be carry-over from other donors' samples. Sequencing used whole blood, obtained in connection with sensitization to the hapten diphenylcyclopropenone (DPC). The chain uses TRBV20-1 and TRBJ1-2, with TRBD1 identical over 8 junction bases. The sequenced DNA is TGCAGTGCTAGAGGCCTTACAGGGGGCTATGGCTACACCTTC. This translates into CSARGLTGGYGYTF.